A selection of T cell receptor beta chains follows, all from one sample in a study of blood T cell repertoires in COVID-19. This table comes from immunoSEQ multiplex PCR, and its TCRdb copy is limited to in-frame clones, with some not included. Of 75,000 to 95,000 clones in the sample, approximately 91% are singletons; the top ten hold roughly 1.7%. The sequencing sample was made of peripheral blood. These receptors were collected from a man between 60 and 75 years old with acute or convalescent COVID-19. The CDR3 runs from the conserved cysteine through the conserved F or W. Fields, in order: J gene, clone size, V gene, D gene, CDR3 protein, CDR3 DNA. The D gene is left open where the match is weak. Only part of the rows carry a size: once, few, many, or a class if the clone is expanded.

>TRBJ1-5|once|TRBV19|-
CASSMPGQGPQHF
TGTGCCAGTAGTATGCCAGGGCAGGGGCCCCAGCATTTT
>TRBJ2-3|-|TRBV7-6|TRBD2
CASSQFGTRGTDTQYF
TGTGCCAGCAGCCAATTTGGGACTAGAGGTACAGATACGCAGTATTTT
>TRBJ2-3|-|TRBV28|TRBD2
CASRRTSGRADTQYF
TGTGCCAGCAGAAGGACTAGCGGGAGAGCAGATACGCAGTATTTT
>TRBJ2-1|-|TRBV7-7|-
CASSPGFRGSYNEQFF
TGTGCTAGCAGCCCCGGGTTTAGGGGGTCGTACAATGAGCAGTTCTTC
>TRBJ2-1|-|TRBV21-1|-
CDRRGESSYNEQFF
TGTGATCGCCGGGGGGAGAGCTCCTACAATGAGCAGTTCTTC
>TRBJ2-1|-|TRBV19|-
CASSISGSEQFF
TGTGCCAGTAGTATTAGCGGCAGTGAGCAGTTCTTC
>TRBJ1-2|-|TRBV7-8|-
CASSLVAANYGYTF
TGTGCCAGCAGCTTAGTGGCAGCTAACTATGGCTACACCTTC
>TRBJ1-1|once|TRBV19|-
CASSIVETEAFF
TGTGCCAGTAGTATTGTAGAGACTGAAGCTTTCTTT
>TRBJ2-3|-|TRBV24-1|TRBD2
CATSDSSGKSRTDTQYF
TGTGCCACCAGTGATTCTAGCGGGAAATCTCGCACAGATACGCAGTATTTT
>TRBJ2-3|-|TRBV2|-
CASGLGGGDTQYF
TGTGCCAGCGGGCTGGGGGGTGGAGATACGCAGTATTTT
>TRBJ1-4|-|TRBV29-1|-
CSVWGTKDEKLFF
TGCAGCGTTTGGGGGACTAAAGATGAAAAACTGTTTTTT
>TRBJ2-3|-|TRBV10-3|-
CAISDLWELGTDTQYF
TGTGCCATCAGTGATTTGTGGGAGCTGGGCACAGATACGCAGTATTTT
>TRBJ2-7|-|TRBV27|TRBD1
CASRTGGMDYEQYF
TGTGCCAGCAGGACAGGGGGCATGGACTACGAGCAGTACTTC
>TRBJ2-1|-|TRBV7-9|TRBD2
CASTGLAGGFSYNEQFF
TGTGCCAGCACAGGACTAGCGGGAGGTTTCTCCTACAATGAGCAGTTCTTC
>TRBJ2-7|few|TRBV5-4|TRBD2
CASSPGLANYEQYF
TGTGCCAGCAGCCCGGGACTAGCGAACTACGAGCAGTACTTC
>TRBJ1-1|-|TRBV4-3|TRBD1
CASSLFHTGGTEAFF
TGCGCCAGCAGCCTTTTCCACACAGGGGGTACTGAAGCTTTCTTT
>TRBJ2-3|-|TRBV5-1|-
CASSLLAGGTDTQYF
TGCGCCAGCAGCTTGCTGGCAGGGGGGACAGATACGCAGTATTTT
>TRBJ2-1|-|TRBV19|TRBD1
CASADREGGGQFF
TGTGCCAGTGCAGACAGGGAAGGGGGTGGGCAGTTCTTC
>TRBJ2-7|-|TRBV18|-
CAGPFTRASGEQYF
TGTGCCGGGCCCTTCACTCGGGCTTCGGGGGAGCAGTACTTC
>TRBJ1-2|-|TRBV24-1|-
CATRGGGYTF
TGTGCCACTAGGGGAGGGGGCTACACCTTC
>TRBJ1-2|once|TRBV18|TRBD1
CASSPGQAGNYGYTF
TGTGCCAGCTCACCAGGACAGGCGGGAAACTATGGCTACACCTTC
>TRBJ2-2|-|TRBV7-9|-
CASSSSNSGTGELFF
TGTGCCAGCAGCTCCTCTAATTCAGGCACCGGGGAGCTGTTTTTT
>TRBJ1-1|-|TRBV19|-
CAVNPTAGARTEAFF
TGTGCCGTAAACCCGACGGCAGGGGCTAGGACTGAAGCTTTCTTT
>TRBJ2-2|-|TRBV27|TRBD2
CASSPGIAGPTGELFF
TGTGCCAGCAGTCCAGGGATAGCGGGACCCACCGGGGAGCTGTTTTTT
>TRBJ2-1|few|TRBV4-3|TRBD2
CASSQEPGRETRYNEQFF
TGCGCCAGCAGCCAAGAGCCTGGGCGGGAGACGAGGTACAATGAGCAGTTCTTC
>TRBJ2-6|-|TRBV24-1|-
CATLDSSGANVLTF
TGTGCCACCCTCGACAGCTCTGGGGCCAACGTCCTGACTTTC
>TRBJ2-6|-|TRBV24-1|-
CATSPGWGANVLTF
TGTGCCACCAGCCCGGGATGGGGGGCCAACGTCCTGACTTTC
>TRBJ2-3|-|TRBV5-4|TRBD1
CASSPVGTVITDTQYF
TGTGCCAGCAGCCCCGTCGGGACAGTGATTACAGATACGCAGTATTTT
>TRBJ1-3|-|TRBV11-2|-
CASSLGHATGNTIYF
TGTGCCAGCAGCTTAGGCCATGCTACTGGAAACACCATATATTTT
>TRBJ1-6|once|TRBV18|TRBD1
CASSPETGTSGSPLHF
TGTGCCAGCTCACCTGAGACAGGGACGTCAGGATCACCCCTCCACTTT
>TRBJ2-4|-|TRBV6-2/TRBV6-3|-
CASSIGTGFVAKNIQYF
TGTGCCAGCAGTATCGGAACAGGTTTCGTAGCCAAAAACATTCAGTACTTC
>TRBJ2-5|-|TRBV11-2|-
CASSLAWAPQETQYF
TGTGCCAGCAGCTTAGCATGGGCACCGCAAGAGACCCAGTACTTC
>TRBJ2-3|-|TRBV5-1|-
CASSLGLAYTDTQYF
TGCGCCAGCAGCTTGGGTCTAGCTTACACAGATACGCAGTATTTT
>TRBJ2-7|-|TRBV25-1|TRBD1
CASSGYRGLFYEQYF
TGTGCCAGCAGTGGATACAGGGGGCTCTTCTACGAGCAGTACTTC
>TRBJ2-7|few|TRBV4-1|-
CASSQGGGATYEQYF
TGCGCCAGCAGCCAAGGTGGTGGGGCTACCTACGAGCAGTACTTC
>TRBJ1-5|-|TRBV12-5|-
CASGRDRNYSNQPQHF
TGTGCTAGTGGCCGCGACAGAAATTATAGCAATCAGCCCCAGCATTTT
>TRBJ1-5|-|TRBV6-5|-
CASGGRPYSNQPQHF
TGTGCCAGCGGGGGGAGACCTTATAGCAATCAGCCCCAGCATTTT
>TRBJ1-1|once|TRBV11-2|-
CAREVNTEAFF
TGTGCCCGCGAGGTTAACACTGAAGCTTTCTTT
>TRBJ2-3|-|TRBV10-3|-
CATALEGGRTDTQYF
TGTGCCACCGCGCTTGAGGGTGGGAGAACAGATACGCAGTATTTT
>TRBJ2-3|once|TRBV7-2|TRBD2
CASSLAAGGTDTQYF
TGTGCCAGCAGCTTAGCCGCGGGAGGAACAGATACGCAGTATTTT
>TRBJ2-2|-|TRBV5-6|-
CASTMGGGVNTGELFF
TGTGCCAGCACCATGGGGGGAGGAGTGAACACCGGGGAGCTGTTTTTT